These T cell receptor beta chains were read from a single sample in a study of CD8 T cells in Susac syndrome. TCRdb itself ran the immunoSEQ multiplex PCR reads through MiXCR, one entry per CDR3 protein. Of about 83,000 distinct CDR3 sequences in the sample, about 96% are singletons; the top ten hold more than 0.35%. Sample: CD8+ T cells from PBMCs. These receptors all come from a human donor with Susac syndrome. CDR3s leave out the opening cysteine and the closing phenylalanine or tryptophan.

>TRBJ1-2|TRBV6-2/TRBV6-3
ASTPTEGLHFYGYT
>TRBJ2-3|TRBV7-9
ASSFSGLAGDADTQY
>TRBJ2-5|TRBV30
AWRGLAGGETQY
>TRBJ2-1|TRBV29-1
SVNGEAYNEQF
>TRBJ2-3|TRBV28
ASDGGQFRTDTQY
>TRBJ2-1|TRBV11-2
ASRDDGLAIDEQF
>TRBJ1-2|TRBV2
ASSHGQGDYGYT
>TRBJ1-2|TRBV29-1
SVGDSFGYGYT
>TRBJ2-3|TRBV29-1
SVAAGGPEDTQY
>TRBJ2-1|TRBV7-6
ASSFDWAEQF
>TRBJ2-1|TRBV7-9
ASSRTREQF
>TRBJ2-1|TRBV15
ATSAGTGGNEQF
>TRBJ1-1|TRBV7-3
ASSLTGQGETEAF
>TRBJ2-5|TRBV6-6
ASSYTSGGEETQY
>TRBJ1-3|TRBV4-2
ASSQEMMIGNTIY
>TRBJ2-1|TRBV20-1
SAQATSGSDEQF
>TRBJ2-2|TRBV4-2
ASSQGSGRANTGELF
>TRBJ2-7|TRBV20-1
SALGTDRLYEQY
>TRBJ2-1|TRBV5-6
ASSSGDAGYNEQF
>TRBJ1-1|TRBV4-1
ASSQFDQGSNTEAF
>TRBJ2-7|TRBV3-1
ASSQDPHEQY
>TRBJ1-5|TRBV5-6
ASSLSTGYNQPQH
>TRBJ1-1|TRBV20-1
SASFARANTEAF
>TRBJ1-2|TRBV3-1
ASSQGEGDIVYGYT
>TRBJ2-5|TRBV20-1
SASDAPWTGETQY
>TRBJ2-7|TRBV5-1
ASRGWSVGSGNEQY
>TRBJ2-3|TRBV5-1
ASGWDGSTDTQY
>TRBJ2-1|TRBV30
AWRGTFRDATWYNEQF
>TRBJ2-5|TRBV28
AIRAGTGGGETQY
>TRBJ2-1|TRBV7-2
ASSFSSGESYNEQF
>TRBJ1-5|TRBV20-1
SATRYTNQPQH
>TRBJ2-5|TRBV4-3
ASSQDRGAEETQY
>TRBJ2-3|TRBV5-6
ASRPGPRRPDTQY
>TRBJ2-5|TRBV5-1
ASSPTDRGFRETQY
>TRBJ2-3|TRBV28
ASSPGSLVTDTQY
>TRBJ2-7|TRBV29-1
SVGTEPSSYEQY
>TRBJ2-5|TRBV15
ATSRGTGTQKTQY
>TRBJ1-1|TRBV27
ASSFEGYTEAF
>TRBJ2-6|TRBV19
ASSPFPSGANVLT
>TRBJ2-1|TRBV4-1
ASSPSRTRDEQF
>TRBJ2-1|TRBV4-3
ASSQDPHPRYEQF
>TRBJ1-6|TRBV20-1
SARDLSQGGFNSPLH
>TRBJ2-3|TRBV12-3/TRBV12-4
ASTLGQGGVTQY
>TRBJ2-7|TRBV15
ATSTSGSYEQY